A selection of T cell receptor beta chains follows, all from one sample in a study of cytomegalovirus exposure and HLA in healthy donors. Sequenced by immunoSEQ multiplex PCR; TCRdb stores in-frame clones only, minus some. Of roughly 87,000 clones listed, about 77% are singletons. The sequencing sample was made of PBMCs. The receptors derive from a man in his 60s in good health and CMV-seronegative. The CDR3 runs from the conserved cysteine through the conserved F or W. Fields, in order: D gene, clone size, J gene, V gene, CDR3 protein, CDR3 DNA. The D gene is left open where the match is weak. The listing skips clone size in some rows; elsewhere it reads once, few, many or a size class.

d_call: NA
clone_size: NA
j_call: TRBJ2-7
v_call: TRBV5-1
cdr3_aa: CASSLGPGGYEQYF
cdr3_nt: TGCGCCAGCAGCTTGGGGCCTGGCGGCTACGAGCAGTACTTC

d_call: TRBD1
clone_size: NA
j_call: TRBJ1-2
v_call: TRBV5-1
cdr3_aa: CASREQGNYGYTF
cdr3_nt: TGCGCCAGCAGGGAACAGGGGAACTATGGCTACACCTTC

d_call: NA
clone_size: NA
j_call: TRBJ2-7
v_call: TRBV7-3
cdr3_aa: CSSSLTGGGPYEQYF
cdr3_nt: TGTTCCAGCAGCTTAACGGGCGGGGGCCCCTACGAGCAGTACTTC

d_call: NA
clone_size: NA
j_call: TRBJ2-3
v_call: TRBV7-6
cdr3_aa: CASSLALGATDTQYF
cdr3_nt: TGTGCCAGCAGCTTAGCGCTGGGGGCCACAGATACGCAGTATTTT

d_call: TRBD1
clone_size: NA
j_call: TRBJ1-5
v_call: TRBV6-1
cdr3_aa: CASSDWGRGRSNQPQHF
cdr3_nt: TGTGCCAGCAGTGACTGGGGCAGGGGGCGTAGCAATCAGCCCCAGCATTTT

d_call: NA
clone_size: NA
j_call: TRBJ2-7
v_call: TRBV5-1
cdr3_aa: CASSPDRFPYEQYF
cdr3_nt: TGCGCCAGCAGCCCTGACAGGTTCCCCTACGAGCAGTACTTC

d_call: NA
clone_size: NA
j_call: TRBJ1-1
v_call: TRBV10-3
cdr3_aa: CAISESTSGGTEAFF
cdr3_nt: TGTGCCATCAGTGAGTCGACTTCGGGAGGGACTGAAGCTTTCTTT

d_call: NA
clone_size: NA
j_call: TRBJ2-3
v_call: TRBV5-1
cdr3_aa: CASSLEDSISTDTQYF
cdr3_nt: TGCGCCAGCAGCTTGGAGGACAGTATTAGCACAGATACGCAGTATTTT

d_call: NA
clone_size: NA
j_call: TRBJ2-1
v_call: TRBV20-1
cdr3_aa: CSASSGNEQFF
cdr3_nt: TGCAGTGCTAGCTCGGGTAATGAGCAGTTCTTC

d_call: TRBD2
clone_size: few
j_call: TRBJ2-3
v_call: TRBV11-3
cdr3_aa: CASSFSGGGTDTQYF
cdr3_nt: TGTGCCAGCAGCTTCAGCGGGGGGGGCACAGATACGCAGTATTTT

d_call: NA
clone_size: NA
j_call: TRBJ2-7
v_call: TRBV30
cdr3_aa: CAWSGGREDEQYF
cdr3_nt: TGTGCCTGGAGTGGAGGCAGGGAGGACGAGCAGTACTTC

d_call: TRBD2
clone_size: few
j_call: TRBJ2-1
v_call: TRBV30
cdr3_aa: CAWEAGLANNEQFF
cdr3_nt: TGTGCCTGGGAAGCGGGACTAGCGAACAATGAGCAGTTCTTC

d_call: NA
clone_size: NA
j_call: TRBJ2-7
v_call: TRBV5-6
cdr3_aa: CASSGLMGAGEQYF
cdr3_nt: TGTGCCAGCAGCGGATTGATGGGGGCGGGCGAGCAGTACTTC

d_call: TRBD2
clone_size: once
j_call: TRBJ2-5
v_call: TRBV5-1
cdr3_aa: CASSSRTSGGLYQETQYF
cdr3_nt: TGCGCCAGCAGCTCTCGGACTAGCGGGGGTCTCTACCAAGAGACCCAGTACTTC

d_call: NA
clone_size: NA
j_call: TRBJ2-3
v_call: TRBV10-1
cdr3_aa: CASSDRTCRDIRTDTQYF
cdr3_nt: TGCGCCAGCAGTGACCGAACCTGTCGGGATATCCGCACAGATACGCAGTATTTT

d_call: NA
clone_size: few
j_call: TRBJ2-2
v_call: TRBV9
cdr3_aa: CASSVGGGTGELFF
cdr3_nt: TGTGCCAGCAGCGTAGGGGGCGGCACCGGGGAGCTGTTTTTT

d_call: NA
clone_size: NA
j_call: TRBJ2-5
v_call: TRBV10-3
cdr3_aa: CATAGTPETQYF
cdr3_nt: TGTGCCACCGCCGGGACACCGGAGACCCAGTACTTC

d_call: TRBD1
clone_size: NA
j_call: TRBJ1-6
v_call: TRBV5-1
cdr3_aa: CASSWDRGTVDSPLHF
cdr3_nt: TGCGCCAGCAGCTGGGACAGGGGAACGGTAGATTCACCCCTCCACTTT

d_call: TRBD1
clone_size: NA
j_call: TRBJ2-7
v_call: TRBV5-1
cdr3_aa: CASSLEIWDRGSYEQYF
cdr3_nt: TGCGCCAGCAGCTTGGAAATTTGGGACAGGGGGTCCTACGAGCAGTACTTC

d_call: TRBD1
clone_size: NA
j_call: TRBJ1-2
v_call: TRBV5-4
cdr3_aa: CATTYRFRGLNYGYTF
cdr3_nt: TGTGCCACCACGTACCGCTTCAGGGGGCTTAACTATGGCTACACCTTC

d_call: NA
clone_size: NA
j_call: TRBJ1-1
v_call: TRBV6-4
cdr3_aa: CASSLRGGTEAFF
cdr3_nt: TGTGCCAGCAGTTTACGGGGAGGGACTGAAGCTTTCTTT

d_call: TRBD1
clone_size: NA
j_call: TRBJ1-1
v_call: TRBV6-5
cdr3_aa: CASYQGQTMNTEAFF
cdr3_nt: TGTGCCAGCTATCAGGGACAGACCATGAACACTGAAGCTTTCTTT

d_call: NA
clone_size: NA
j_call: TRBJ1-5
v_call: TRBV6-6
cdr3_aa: CARKLPCPGNQPQHF
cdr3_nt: TGTGCCAGAAAGTTACCATGCCCGGGGAATCAGCCCCAGCATTTT

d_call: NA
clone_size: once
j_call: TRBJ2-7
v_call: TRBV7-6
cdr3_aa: CASSLVVRHPIYF
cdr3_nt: TGTGCCAGCAGCTTAGTTGTAAGACATCCGATCTACTTC

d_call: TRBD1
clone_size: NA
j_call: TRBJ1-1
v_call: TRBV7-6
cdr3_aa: CASSLGHRGTEAFF
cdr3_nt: TGTGCCAGCAGCTTAGGCCACAGGGGCACTGAAGCTTTCTTT

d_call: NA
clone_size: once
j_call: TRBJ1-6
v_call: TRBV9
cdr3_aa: CASSVGVRQGSPLHF
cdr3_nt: TGTGCCAGCAGCGTAGGTGTACGGCAGGGCTCACCCCTCCACTTT

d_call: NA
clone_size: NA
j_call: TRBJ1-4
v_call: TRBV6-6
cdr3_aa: CASSYGSSNEKLFF
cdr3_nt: TGTGCCAGCAGTTACGGTAGTAGTAATGAAAAACTGTTTTTT

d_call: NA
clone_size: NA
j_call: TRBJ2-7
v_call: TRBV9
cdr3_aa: CASSRDTSYEQYF
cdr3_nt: TGTGCCAGCAGCCGGGACACCTCCTACGAGCAGTACTTC

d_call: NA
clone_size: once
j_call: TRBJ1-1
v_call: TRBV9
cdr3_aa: CASSAQRGKTEAFF
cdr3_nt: TGTGCCAGCAGCGCACAGAGGGGGAAGACTGAAGCTTTCTTT

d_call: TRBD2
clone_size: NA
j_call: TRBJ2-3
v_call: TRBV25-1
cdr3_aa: CASSKRGAGDTQYF
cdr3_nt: TGTGCCAGCAGCAAGCGGGGGGCGGGAGATACGCAGTATTTT

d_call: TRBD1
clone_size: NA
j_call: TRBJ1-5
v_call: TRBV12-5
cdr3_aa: CASGPTGNSNQPQHF
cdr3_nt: TGTGCTAGTGGTCCGACAGGGAATAGCAATCAGCCCCAGCATTTT

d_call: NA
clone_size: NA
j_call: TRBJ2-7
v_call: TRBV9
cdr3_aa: CASSVGQGGGYEQYF
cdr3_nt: TGTGCCAGCAGCGTAGGCCAGGGGGGAGGCTACGAGCAGTACTTC

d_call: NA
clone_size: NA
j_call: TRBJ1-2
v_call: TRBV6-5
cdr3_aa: CASSYSGGTRGYTF
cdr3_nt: TGTGCCAGCAGTTACTCAGGGGGTACGAGGGGCTACACCTTC

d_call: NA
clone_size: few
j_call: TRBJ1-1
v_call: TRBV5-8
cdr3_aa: CASSPQGNTEAFF
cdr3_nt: TGTGCCAGCAGCCCCCAGGGGAACACTGAAGCTTTCTTT

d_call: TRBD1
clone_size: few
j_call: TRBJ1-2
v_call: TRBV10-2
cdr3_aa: CASRDRGLDGYTF
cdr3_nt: TGCGCCAGCCGGGACAGGGGGCTGGATGGCTACACCTTC

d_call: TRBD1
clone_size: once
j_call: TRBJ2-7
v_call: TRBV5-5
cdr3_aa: CASSRSGTGAYEQYF
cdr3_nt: TGTGCCAGCAGCCGTTCCGGGACAGGGGCCTACGAGCAGTACTTC

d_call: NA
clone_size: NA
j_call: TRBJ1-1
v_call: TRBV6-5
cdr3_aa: CATRTANTEAFF
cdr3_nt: TGTGCCACCAGGACAGCAAACACTGAAGCTTTCTTT

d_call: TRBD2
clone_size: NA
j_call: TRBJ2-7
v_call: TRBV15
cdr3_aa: CATSREKPPRGGSYEQYF
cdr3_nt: TGTGCCACCAGCAGAGAGAAACCGCCGCGCGGGGGGAGCTACGAGCAGTACTTC

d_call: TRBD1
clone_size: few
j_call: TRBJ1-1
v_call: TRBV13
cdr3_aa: CASSTDRVPEAFF
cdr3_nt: TGTGCCAGCAGCACCGACAGGGTACCTGAAGCTTTCTTT

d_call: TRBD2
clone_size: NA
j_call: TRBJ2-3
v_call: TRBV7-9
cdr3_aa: CASSPPSGGPSDTQYF
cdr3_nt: TGTGCCAGCAGCCCTCCCAGCGGGGGGCCATCAGATACGCAGTATTTT

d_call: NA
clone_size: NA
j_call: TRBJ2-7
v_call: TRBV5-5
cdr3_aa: CASSLKGHEQYF
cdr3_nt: TGTGCCAGCAGCTTGAAGGGGCACGAGCAGTACTTC

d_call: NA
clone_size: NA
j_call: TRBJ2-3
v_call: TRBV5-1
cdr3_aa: CASSLGGFGTDTQYF
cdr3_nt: TGCGCCAGCAGCTTGGGAGGGTTCGGTACAGATACGCAGTATTTT

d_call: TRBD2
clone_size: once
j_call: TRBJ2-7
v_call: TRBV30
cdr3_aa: CAPSWSGEDSYEQYF
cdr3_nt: TGTGCCCCCTCGTGGAGCGGGGAAGATTCCTACGAGCAGTACTTC

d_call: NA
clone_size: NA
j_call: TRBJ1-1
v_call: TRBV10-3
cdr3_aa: CAISSTFNTEAFF
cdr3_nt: TGTGCCATCAGTTCTACTTTTAACACTGAAGCTTTCTTT

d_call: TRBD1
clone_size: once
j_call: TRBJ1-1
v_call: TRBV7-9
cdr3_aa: CASSLRGQGTNEAFF
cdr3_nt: TGTGCCAGCAGCTTAAGGGGACAGGGGACTAATGAAGCTTTCTTT

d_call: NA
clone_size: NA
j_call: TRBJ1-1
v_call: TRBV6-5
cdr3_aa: CASSYLGVNTEAFF
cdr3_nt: TGTGCCAGCAGTTACCTAGGAGTGAACACTGAAGCTTTCTTT

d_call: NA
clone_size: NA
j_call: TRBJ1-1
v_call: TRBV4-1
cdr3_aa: CASSHRVEAFF
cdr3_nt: TGCGCCAGCAGCCACCGGGTAGAAGCTTTCTTT